A single T cell receptor (beta chain) is shown here with its context. The antigen remains unidentified. This record belongs to a study of T cell repertoires in cytomegalovirus infection. Study-level background: HLA-B-restricted CMV epitopes that are well studied were used alongside recently identified HLA-C-restricted ones. Public TCR beta signatures indicated both CMV infection and matching HLA type.

The CDR3 loop spans 13 amino acids. Germline values: CDR1 MNHEY, CDR2 SVGEGT. J gave up 9 bases and V 7 bases, and 9 bases lay outside the gene matches. TCRdb analysed the reads with MiXCR anew, one entry per CDR3 protein. The profile shows some 560,000 distinct CDR3 sequences, about 39% of them singletons. General study points: There were carriers of CMV plus the relevant HLA, and cumulative public TCR beta family frequency identified them. The ex vivo response was dominated by HLA-C-restricted CMV-specific TCR beta clonotypes.

The receptor was isolated from a human donor in good health (CMV status not recorded). Some clones in this sample may be carry-over from other donors' samples. The chain uses TRBV6-2 or TRBV6-3 and TRBJ2-1; TRBD2 matches at 7 bases. The input for sequencing was cultured PBMCs, taken from culture after CMV antigen stimulation. The CDR3 DNA is TGTGCCAGCACCAATACTTGGGGGGGTGAGCAGTTCTTC. It yields the protein CASTNTWGGEQFF.